Below, one T cell receptor (beta chain) is given with its context. The antigen is undetermined. Trimming cost V 6 bases and J 5 bases; bases outside gene matches: 14. The germline CDR1 and CDR2 sequences are MNHEY and SMNVEV (reference sequence). This CDR3 contains 17 residues. These data come from a study of STAT5B mutations in CD4+ large granular lymphocyte leukemia. Study-level background: Among healthy donors, a particular HLA allele went with more CDR3 'QG' motifs. The study's findings and limits: Patient CD4-sorted repertoires stayed more clonal than healthy ones after leukemic-clone removal. Data were not HLA-matched across samples.

Sequenced by immunoSEQ multiplex PCR; TCRdb stores in-frame clones only, minus some. Of approximately 20,000 clones in the sample, roughly 82% are singletons; the top ten hold 8.6%. The TCR was taken from a human donor in good health. The chain couples TRBV27 to TRBJ2-2, with 8 positions matching TRBD2. The material sequenced was CD4+ T cells from blood buffy coats. CDR3 bases: TGTGCCAGCAGATTCCTGTTTAGCGGGATGAGGACCGGGGAGCTGTTTTTT. Residues: CASRFLFSGMRTGELFF.